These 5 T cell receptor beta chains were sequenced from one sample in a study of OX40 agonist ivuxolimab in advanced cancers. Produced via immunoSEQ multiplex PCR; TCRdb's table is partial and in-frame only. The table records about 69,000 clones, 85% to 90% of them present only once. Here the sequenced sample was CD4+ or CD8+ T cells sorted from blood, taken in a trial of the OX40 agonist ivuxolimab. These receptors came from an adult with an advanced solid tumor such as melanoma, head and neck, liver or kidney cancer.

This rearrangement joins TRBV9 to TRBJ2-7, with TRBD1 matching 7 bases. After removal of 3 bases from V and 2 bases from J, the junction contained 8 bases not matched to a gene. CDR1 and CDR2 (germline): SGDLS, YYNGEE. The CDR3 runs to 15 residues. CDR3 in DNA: TGTGCCAGCAGCGCGGGACAGTCCGAAACCTACGAGCAGTACTTC. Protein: CASSAGQSETYEQYF.

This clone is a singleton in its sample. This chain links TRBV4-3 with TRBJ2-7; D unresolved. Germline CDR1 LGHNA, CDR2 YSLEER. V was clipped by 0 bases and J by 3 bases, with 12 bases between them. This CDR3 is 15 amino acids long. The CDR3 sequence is CASSQDIGPDYEQYF. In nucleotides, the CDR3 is TGCGCCAGCAGCCAAGATATCGGCCCTGACTACGAGCAGTACTTC.

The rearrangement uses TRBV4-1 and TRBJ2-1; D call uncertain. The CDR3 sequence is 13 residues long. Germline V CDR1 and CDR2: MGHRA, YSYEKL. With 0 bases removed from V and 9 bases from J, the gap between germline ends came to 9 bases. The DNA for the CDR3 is TGCGCCAGCAGCCAAGATCGATCGCGTGAGCAGTTCTTC. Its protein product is CASSQDRSREQFF.

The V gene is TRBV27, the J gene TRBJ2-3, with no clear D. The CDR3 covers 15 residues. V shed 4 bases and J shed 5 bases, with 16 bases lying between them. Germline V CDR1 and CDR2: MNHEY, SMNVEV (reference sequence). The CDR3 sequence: CASSSPILAGDTQYF. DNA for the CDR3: TGTGCCAGCAGTTCGCCCATCCTGGCTGGAGATACGCAGTATTTT.

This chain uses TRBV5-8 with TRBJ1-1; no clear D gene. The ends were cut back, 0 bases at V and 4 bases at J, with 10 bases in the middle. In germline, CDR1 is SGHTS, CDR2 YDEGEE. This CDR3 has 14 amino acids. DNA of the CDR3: TGTGCCAGCAGCTTGGTAGGGTACAGCACTGAAGCTTTCTTT. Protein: CASSLVGYSTEAFF.